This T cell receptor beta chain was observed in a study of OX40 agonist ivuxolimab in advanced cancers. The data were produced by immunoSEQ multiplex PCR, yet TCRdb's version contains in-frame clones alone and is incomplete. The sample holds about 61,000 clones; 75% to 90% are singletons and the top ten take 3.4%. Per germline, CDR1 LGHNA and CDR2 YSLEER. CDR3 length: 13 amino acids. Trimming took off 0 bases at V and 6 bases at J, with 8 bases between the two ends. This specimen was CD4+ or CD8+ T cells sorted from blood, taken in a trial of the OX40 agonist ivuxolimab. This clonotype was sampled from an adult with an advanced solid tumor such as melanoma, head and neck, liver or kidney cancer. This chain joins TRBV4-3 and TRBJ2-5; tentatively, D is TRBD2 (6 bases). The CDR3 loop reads CASSQDGGQTQYF. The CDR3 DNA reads TGCGCCAGCAGCCAAGATGGAGGGCAGACCCAGTACTTC.